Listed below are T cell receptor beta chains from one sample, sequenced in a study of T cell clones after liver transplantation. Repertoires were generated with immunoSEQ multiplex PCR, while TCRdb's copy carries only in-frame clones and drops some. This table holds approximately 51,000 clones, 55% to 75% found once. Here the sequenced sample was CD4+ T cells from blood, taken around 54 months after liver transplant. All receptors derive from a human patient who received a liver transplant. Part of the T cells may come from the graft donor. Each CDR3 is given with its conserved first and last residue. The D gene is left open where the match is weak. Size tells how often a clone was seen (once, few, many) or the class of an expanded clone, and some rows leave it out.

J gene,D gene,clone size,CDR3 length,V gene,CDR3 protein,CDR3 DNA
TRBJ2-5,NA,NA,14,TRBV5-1,CASGPWGVQETQYF,TGCGCCAGCGGACCATGGGGGGTTCAAGAGACCCAGTACTTC
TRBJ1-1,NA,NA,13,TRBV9,CASSVAGGPEAFF,TGTGCCAGCAGCGTAGCTGGGGGTCCTGAAGCTTTCTTT
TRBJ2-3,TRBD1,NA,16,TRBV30,CAWRTWQGAVTDTQYF,TGTGCCTGGAGAACTTGGCAGGGGGCTGTCACAGATACGCAGTATTTT
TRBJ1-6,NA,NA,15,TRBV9,CASRGGSSYNSPLHF,TGTGCCAGCAGGGGGGGAAGCTCCTATAATTCACCCCTCCACTTT
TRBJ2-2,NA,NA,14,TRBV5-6,CASSLGARTGELFF,TGTGCCAGCAGCTTGGGTGCCCGCACCGGGGAGCTGTTTTTT
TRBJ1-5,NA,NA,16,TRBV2,CASSDHRRDSNQPQHF,TGTGCCAGCAGTGATCACCGGCGGGATAGCAATCAGCCCCAGCATTTT
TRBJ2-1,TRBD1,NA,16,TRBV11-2,CASSLVQGGSYNEQFF,TGTGCCAGCAGCTTAGTACAGGGGGGCTCCTACAATGAGCAGTTCTTC
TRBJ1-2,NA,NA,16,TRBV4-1,CASSQDLVSYHYGYTF,TGCGCCAGCAGCCAAGATCTAGTAAGTTACCACTATGGCTACACCTTC
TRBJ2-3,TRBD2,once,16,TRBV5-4,CASSQDSGGSTDTQYF,TGTGCCAGCAGCCAAGACAGCGGGGGAAGCACAGATACGCAGTATTTT
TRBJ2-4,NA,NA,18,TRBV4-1,CASSHLYRKVEAKNIQYF,TGCGCCAGCAGCCACCTCTACAGGAAGGTGGAAGCCAAAAACATTCAGTACTTC
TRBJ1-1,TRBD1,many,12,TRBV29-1,CSGRQGMTEAFF,TGCAGCGGTCGACAGGGAATGACTGAAGCTTTCTTT
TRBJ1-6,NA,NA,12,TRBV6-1,CAITPDYSPLHF,TGTGCCATCACCCCTGACTATTCACCCCTCCACTTT
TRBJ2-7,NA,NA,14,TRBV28,CASSLLFRSLEQYF,TGTGCCAGCAGTTTATTGTTCAGGTCTCTCGAGCAGTACTTC
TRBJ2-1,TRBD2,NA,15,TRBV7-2,CASSLRVAGHNEQFF,TGTGCCAGCAGCTTGAGGGTAGCGGGACACAATGAGCAGTTCTTC
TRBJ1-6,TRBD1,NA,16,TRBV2,CASSETGTGNNSPLHF,TGTGCCAGCAGTGAAACGGGGACAGGGAACAATTCACCCCTCCACTTT
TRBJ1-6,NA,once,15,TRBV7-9,CASSLHGGGDSPLHF,TGTGCCAGCAGCTTACATGGAGGTGGGGATTCACCCCTCCACTTT
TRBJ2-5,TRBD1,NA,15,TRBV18,CASSLYDREGETQYF,TGTGCCAGCTCACTTTACGACAGGGAAGGGGAGACCCAGTACTTC
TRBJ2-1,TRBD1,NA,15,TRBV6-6,CASRYGTATYNEQFF,TGTGCCAGCAGGTATGGGACAGCCACCTACAATGAGCAGTTCTTC
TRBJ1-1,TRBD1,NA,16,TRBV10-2,CASSGPPGQGGTEAFF,TGCGCCAGCAGTGGGCCCCCGGGACAGGGGGGCACTGAAGCTTTCTTT
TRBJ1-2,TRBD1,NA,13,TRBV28,CASSSGQGVGYTF,TGTGCCAGCAGTTCCGGACAGGGCGTGGGCTACACCTTC
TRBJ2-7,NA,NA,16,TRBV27,CASSTIRYRDSYEQYF,TGTGCCAGCAGTACGATCCGCTACCGAGACTCCTACGAGCAGTACTTC
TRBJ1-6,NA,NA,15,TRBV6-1,CASSPGWGRDSPLHF,TGTGCCAGCAGTCCCGGTTGGGGAAGAGATTCACCCCTCCACTTT
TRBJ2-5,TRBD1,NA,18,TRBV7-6,CASSLKTTGTGGRETQYF,TGTGCCAGCAGCTTAAAAACTACCGGGACAGGGGGCAGAGAGACCCAGTACTTC
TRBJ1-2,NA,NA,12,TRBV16,CASSQSPYGYTF,TGTGCCAGCAGCCAATCACCCTATGGCTACACCTTC